These T cell receptor beta chains were read from a single sample in a study of blood T cell repertoires in COVID-19. The repertoire was sequenced with immunoSEQ multiplex PCR; TCRdb's copy has only in-frame clones and lacks some. Here the sample spans 150,000 to 200,000 clones, around 73% being singletons. The material sequenced was PBMCs or T cells enriched from blood (not recorded which). The receptors originated from a woman aged 45-65 years who had recovered from COVID-19. CDR3s include the opening cysteine and the closing phenylalanine or tryptophan. The D gene is left open where the match is weak. The listing skips clone size in some rows; elsewhere it reads once, few, many or a size class.

V	D	J	size	CDR3	DNA
TRBV2	TRBD2	TRBJ2-1	NA	CASRGSSGSPIQQFF	TGTGCCAGCAGGGGATCTAGCGGGAGTCCCATCCAGCAGTTCTTC
TRBV21-1	NA	TRBJ1-5	NA	CASSSPRHPNQPQHF	TGTGCCAGCAGCTCCCCCAGACACCCTAATCAGCCCCAGCATTTT
TRBV18	TRBD1	TRBJ1-1	NA	CASSPGTAMNTEAFF	TGTGCCAGCTCACCGGGGACAGCCATGAACACTGAAGCTTTCTTT
TRBV11-2	NA	TRBJ2-7	NA	CASSLGTATRYEQYF	TGTGCCAGCAGCTTAGGGACAGCCACAAGGTACGAGCAGTACTTC
TRBV11-2	NA	TRBJ2-1	NA	CASSPPWGDEQFF	TGTGCCAGCAGCCCACCGTGGGGCGATGAGCAGTTCTTC
TRBV18	TRBD1	TRBJ2-7	NA	CASSPARRGQQYF	TGTGCCAGCTCACCTGCGCGTAGGGGGCAGCAGTACTTC
TRBV6-5	NA	TRBJ2-7	NA	CASRDRFYEQYF	TGTGCCAGCAGAGACAGATTCTACGAGCAGTACTTC
TRBV7-9	NA	TRBJ1-2	NA	CASSTGRGYTF	TGTGCCAGCAGTACAGGGCGCGGCTACACCTTC
TRBV28	TRBD1	TRBJ2-5	NA	CASIYASGGAETQYF	TGTGCCAGCATCTACGCATCAGGGGGTGCGGAGACCCAGTACTTC
TRBV19	NA	TRBJ2-4	NA	CASSEGSGDKNIQYF	TGTGCCAGTAGTGAGGGGTCGGGAGACAAAAACATTCAGTACTTC
TRBV28	NA	TRBJ2-3	NA	CASSFGGGTDTQYF	TGTGCCAGCAGTTTTGGCGGCGGCACAGATACGCAGTATTTT
TRBV6-2/TRBV6-3	TRBD1	TRBJ1-5	few	CASSPTGGGQPQHF	TGTGCCAGCAGTCCGACAGGGGGTGGGCAGCCCCAGCATTTT
TRBV7-2	TRBD2	TRBJ2-7	NA	CASSLDGGRGKDEQYF	TGTGCCAGCAGCTTAGATGGCGGGAGGGGGAAGGACGAGCAGTACTTC
TRBV7-3	NA	TRBJ2-1	NA	CASSYYPGGEQFF	TGTGCCAGCAGCTACTATCCCGGCGGTGAGCAGTTCTTC
TRBV11-2	NA	TRBJ1-3	NA	CASSLPGSGNTIYF	TGTGCCAGCAGCTTGCCGGGCTCTGGAAACACCATATATTTT
TRBV2	TRBD1	TRBJ2-1	NA	CASSSGTENEQFF	TGTGCCAGCAGCTCGGGGACAGAGAATGAGCAGTTCTTC
TRBV5-1	NA	TRBJ2-5	NA	CASSLAGQGTEETQYF	TGCGCCAGCAGCTTGGCGGGGCAGGGGACCGAAGAGACCCAGTACTTC
TRBV6-7	NA	TRBJ1-5	NA	CASSYHGEPQHF	TGTGCCAGCAGTTACCACGGGGAGCCCCAGCATTTT
TRBV2	TRBD2	TRBJ2-3	NA	CASSEVGTSIDTQYF	TGTGCCAGCAGTGAAGTGGGGACTAGCATAGATACGCAGTATTTT
TRBV13	TRBD2	TRBJ2-3	NA	CASSAGTSGIPDTQYF	TGTGCCAGCAGCGCGGGGACTAGCGGAATCCCCGATACGCAGTATTTT
TRBV2	NA	TRBJ2-7	NA	CASRRGSYEQYF	TGTGCCAGCAGAAGGGGGAGCTACGAGCAGTACTTC
TRBV6-4	NA	TRBJ2-7	NA	CASSVADYEQYF	TGTGCCAGCAGTGTAGCAGATTACGAGCAGTACTTC
TRBV7-8	NA	TRBJ1-2	NA	CASSLDGWRGYTF	TGTGCCAGCAGCTTAGACGGGTGGAGAGGCTACACCTTC
TRBV15	NA	TRBJ1-4	NA	CATSRDKGTNEKLFF	TGTGCCACCAGCAGAGATAAGGGGACTAATGAAAAACTGTTTTTT